This T cell receptor beta chain was retrieved from a study of regulatory T cells in long-lasting Graves disease. Indicated time point: newly diagnosed GD, antithyroid drugs for less than 3 months. Preparation of the TCR library used RNA extracted from PBMCs. Diagnosis followed American Thyroid Association guidelines for Graves' disease. Libraries of TCR beta came from iRepertoire HTBI primers plus Arm-PCR of CDR3 regions. In TCRdb, the multiplex PCR reads were re-called with MiXCR into one record per CDR3 protein. The sample records 400,000 to 550,000 distinct CDR3 sequences, over 15% being singletons. The study, taken as a whole, reports: Persistent disease was characterized by preferential usage of TRBV28, TRBJ1-2 and TRBJ2-5.

This clonotype was counted between two and nine times. The antigen is not known. CDR1 and CDR2 from the germline V gene are LNHNV and YYDKDF (reference sequence). This CDR3 is built from 17 residues. V lost 1 base, J lost 0 bases, and 13 bases lay in between. The same sample was also studied in work on T cells in Graves' hyperthyroidism and ophthalmopathy. That report adds: With the HTBI primer set, the TCR CDR3 went through a first round of RT-PCR.

The sequencing here drew on peripheral blood mononuclear cells (PBMCs), taken at new diagnosis, from a patient treated with antithyroid drugs. The chain links TRBV15 to TRBJ2-4, with D perhaps matching TRBD1 (7 bases). The TCR sequence derives from a woman aged 30 to 39 with Graves disease. The CDR3 sequence: CATSRAQGRLAKNIQYF. In nucleotides, the CDR3 is TGTGCCACCAGCAGAGCACAGGGGAGGCTAGCCAAAAACATTCAGTACTTC.